One TCR beta chain is described in this entry. Its antigen is as yet unknown. With 8 bases clipped from V and 2 bases from J, the junction kept 10 bases outside the gene matches. Germline V lookup: CDR1 SNHLY, CDR2 FYNNEI. This CDR3 is built from 15 residues. Here immunoSEQ multiplex PCR was the method, and the copy in TCRdb shows in-frame clones only, minus some. The sample has 350,000 to 500,000 clones, 75% to 95% seen once. This sample was included in a study of Ad26.COV2.S vaccination and SARS-CoV-2 variants. As for the study in general: Enrolled in COV1001, the donor was in the Ad26.COV2.S trial arm, which received the vaccine. Overall study results and limits: It is possible that the TCR breadth and depth analyses underestimated the total T cell responses. Spike-specific responses of CD8+ and CD4+ T cells were reported to display substantial breadth after vaccination.

The treatment here: 15 to 20 received Ad26.COV2.S at low or high dose, single or two shots; a few received placebo; per-sample allocation not given. Material that was analyzed had been drawn on day 63 after the first vaccine or placebo injection. This sequence joins TRBV2 and TRBJ2-7; 9 nucleotides match TRBD1. The TCR originated in a person aged 18-60 years who received the Ad26.COV2.S COVID-19 vaccine or a placebo. The source was peripheral blood, collected in a trial of Ad26.COV2.S vaccine versus placebo. This CDR3 is CASGQGTIKTYEQYF. The CDR3 nucleotides read TGTGCCAGCGGACAGGGGACCATAAAAACCTACGAGCAGTACTTC.